The subject of this entry is one T cell receptor (beta chain). This record comes from a study of blood T cell repertoires in COVID-19. Study-wide background: Acute-phase and convalescent COVID-19 samples originated in the United States, Italy and Spain. Nucleic acid was either cDNA or gDNA, and it came from T cells, B-cell-depleted T cells, or PBMCs.

Enrollment of patients from Seattle took place during active infection, with longitudinal follow-up. In the original processing: It was from reference gene primer amplification that nucleated cell counts were estimated. The assay was immunoSEQ multiplex PCR, and TCRdb's table has in-frame clones only and misses some. V and J calls and clone size are copied from that table; D and trimming were computed from the DNA. The repertoire holds over 200,000 clones, with 84% as singletons. Germline values: CDR1 SGHNT, CDR2 YYREEE (reference sequence). V was pared by 3 bases and J by 15 bases, with 24 bases of the junction left unmatched. The CDR3 runs 17 residues.

V and J are TRBV5-4 and TRBJ2-4; TRBD1 matches at 7 bases. The TCR originated in a woman over 75 with COVID-19, enrolled during active disease. The specimen sequenced was peripheral blood. The CDR3 protein is CASSSGTDLIRPLGLYF. CDR3 coding DNA: TGTGCCAGCAGCTCCGGGACAGACTTAATCAGGCCTTTGGGGCTGTACTTC. The variable domain in full, with the rest retrieved from reference TRBV5-4 and TRBJ2-4, is ETGVTQSPTHLIKTRGQQVTLRCSSQSGHNTVSWYQQALGQGPQFIFQYYREEENGRGNFPPRFSGLQFPNYSSELNVNALELDDSALYLCASSSGTDLIRPLGLYFGAGTRLSVL.